The sequence of this T cell receptor beta chain was determined in a study of blood T cell repertoires in COVID-19. About the study: Both acute and convalescent COVID-19 samples were obtained from the United States, Italy and Spain.

Participants had their cohort set by participant-reported clinical history. Trimming pared 1 base from V and 4 bases from J, leaving 16 bases between. This CDR3 has 16 residues. Germline V lookup: CDR1 SEHNR, CDR2 FQNEAQ (reference sequence). The data were produced by immunoSEQ multiplex PCR, yet TCRdb's version contains in-frame clones alone and is incomplete. This table has around 300,000 clones, over 75% appearing once. The sequenced sample consisted of PBMCs or T cells enriched from blood (not recorded which). The receptor comes from a woman between 18 and 29 years old who had recovered from COVID-19. The chain joins TRBV7-9 to TRBJ1-1; weak D call: TRBD1 (5 bases). The CDR3 nucleotides read TGTGCCAGCAGCTTAGGAGCGGGGTCTGGGGGCACTGAAGCTTTCTTT. This translates into CASSLGAGSGGTEAFF.